This TCR beta chain was sequenced during a study of early T cells in non-severe SARS-CoV-2 infection. Study-level background: Sequencing input comprised bulk RNA from unsorted whole blood; chain pairing was not available. The study, taken as a whole, reports: Missing private and CD4 specificities, VDJdb matching favored anti-spike CD8 responses.

Researchers attached unique molecular identifiers to individual cDNA molecules. TCRdb ran MiXCR on the 5' RACE reads and lists one entry per CDR3 protein. The sample lists tens of thousands of distinct CDR3 sequences; roughly 9% were seen once. This clonotype was detected ten times or more. Antigen: not known. The CDR3 spans 16 residues. Germline CDR1 is SQVTM and CDR2 is ANQGSEA. V lost 4 bases and J 8 bases, leaving 26 bases between the germline ends. This clonotype was sampled from an adult who was a healthcare worker with PCR-confirmed SARS-CoV-2 infection or an uninfected control (not recorded which). The sequenced sample was whole blood, obtained at baseline. The chain has TRBV29-1 and TRBJ1-2; a possible D gene is TRBD1 (5 bases). The CDR3 region has the DNA TGCAGCGTTGTTCGGGTGGGGCGGGTCCCAAAAGTCGGCTACACCTTC. Its translation: CSVVRVGRVPKVGYTF.